This TCR beta chain was documented in a study of T cell changes during pregnancy in multiple sclerosis. This clone was observed a handful of times. Profiling relied on immunoSEQ multiplex PCR, and the TCRdb table lists in-frame clones only, not all of them. The table records about 59,000 clones, roughly 93% of them present only once. This TCR was recovered from a female donor with multiple sclerosis, enrolled in a pregnancy study. This specimen was CD4+ T cells from peripheral blood mononuclear cells, taken before pregnancy.

CDR3 nucleotide sequence: TGTGCCAGCCAATCAGGTCCCATGCAGCCCCAGCATTTT. Translation: CASQSGPMQPQHF. This chain joins TRBV19 and TRBJ1-5, with unresolved D. This CDR3 is built from 13 residues. V was pared by 9 bases and J by 7 bases, with 16 bases between. Germline-derived CDR1 and CDR2 are LNHDA and SQIVND (reference sequence). The variable domain in full, completed from reference TRBV19 and TRBJ1-5, reads DGGITQSPKYLFRKEGQNVTLSCEQNLNHDAMYWYRQDPGQGLRLIYYSQIVNDFQKGDIAEGYSVSREKKESFPLTVTSAQKNPTAFYLCASQSGPMQPQHFGDGTRLSIL.